This T cell receptor (beta chain) emerged from a study of T-cell memory formation after mild COVID-19. This clonotype was seen a few times. The CDR3 spans 12 residues. V was pared by 7 bases and J by 10 bases, with 15 bases between. Germline loops: CDR1 MNHNY, CDR2 SVGAGI (reference sequence). TCRdb re-called the 5' RACE reads with MiXCR, one entry per CDR3 protein. Of tens of thousands of distinct CDR3 sequences listed, around 15% were seen once; the top ten hold roughly a third. The chain carries TRBV6-6 and TRBJ2-3; D might be TRBD1 or TRBD2, each matching 5 bases. The receptor's source is an adult woman who had mild COVID-19 (a few samples of this study predate the infection). Cell type and time point are not known. The source material was PBMCs or a T cell subset sorted from them (not recorded which). The chain's CDR3 is CASTPLRGPQYF. The CDR3 region has the DNA TGTGCCAGCACCCCCCTCCGGGGCCCGCAGTATTTT.